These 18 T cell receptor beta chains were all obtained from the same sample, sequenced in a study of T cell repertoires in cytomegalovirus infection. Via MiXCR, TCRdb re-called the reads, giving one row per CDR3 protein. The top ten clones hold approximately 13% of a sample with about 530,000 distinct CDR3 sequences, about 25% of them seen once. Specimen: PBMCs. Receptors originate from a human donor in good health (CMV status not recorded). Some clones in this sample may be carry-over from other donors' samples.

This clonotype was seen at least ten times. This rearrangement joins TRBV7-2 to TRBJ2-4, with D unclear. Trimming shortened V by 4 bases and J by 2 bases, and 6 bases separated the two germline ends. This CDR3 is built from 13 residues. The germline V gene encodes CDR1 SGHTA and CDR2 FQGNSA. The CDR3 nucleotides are TGTGCCAGCAGCTCCTCGCCCAAAAACATTCAGTACTTC. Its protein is CASSSSPKNIQYF.

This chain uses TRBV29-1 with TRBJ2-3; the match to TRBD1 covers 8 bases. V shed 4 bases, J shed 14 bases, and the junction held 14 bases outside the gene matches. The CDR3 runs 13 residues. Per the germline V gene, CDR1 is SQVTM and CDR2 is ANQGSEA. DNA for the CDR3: TGCAGCGTTGCCCTTTTACCGGGACAGGTCGCGTATTTT. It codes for CSVALLPGQVAYF.

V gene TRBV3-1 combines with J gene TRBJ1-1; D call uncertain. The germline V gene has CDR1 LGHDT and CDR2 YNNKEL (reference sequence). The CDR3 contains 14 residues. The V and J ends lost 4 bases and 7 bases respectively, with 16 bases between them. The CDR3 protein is CASSRSIVAGEAFF. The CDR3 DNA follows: TGTGCCAGCAGCCGATCCATAGTGGCCGGTGAAGCTTTCTTT.

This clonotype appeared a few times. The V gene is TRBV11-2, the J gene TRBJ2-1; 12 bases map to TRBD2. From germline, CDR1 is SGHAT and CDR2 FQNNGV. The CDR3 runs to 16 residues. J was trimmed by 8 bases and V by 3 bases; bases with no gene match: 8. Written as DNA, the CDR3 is TGTGCCAGCAGCTTTAGGACTAGCGGGAAGTTCGATGAGCAGTTCTTC. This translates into CASSFRTSGKFDEQFF. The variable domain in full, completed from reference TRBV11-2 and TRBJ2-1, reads EAGVAQSPRYKIIEKRQSVAFWCNPISGHATLYWYQQILGQGPKLLIQFQNNGVVDDSQLPKDRFSAERLKGVDSTLKIQPAKLEDSAVYLCASSFRTSGKFDEQFFGPGTRLTVL.

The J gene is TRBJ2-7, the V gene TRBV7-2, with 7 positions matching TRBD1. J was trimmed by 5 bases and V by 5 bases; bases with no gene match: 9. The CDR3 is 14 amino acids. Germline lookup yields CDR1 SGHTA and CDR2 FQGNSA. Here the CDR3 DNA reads TGTGCCAGCAGCAGAGGGACAGCTCCTAACGAGCAGTACTTC. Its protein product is CASSRGTAPNEQYF.

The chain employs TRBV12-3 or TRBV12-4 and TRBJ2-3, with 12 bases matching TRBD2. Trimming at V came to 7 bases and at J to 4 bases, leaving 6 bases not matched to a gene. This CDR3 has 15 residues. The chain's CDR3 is CASIQTSGSPDTQYF. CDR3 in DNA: TGTGCCAGCATTCAGACTAGCGGGAGCCCAGATACGCAGTATTTT.

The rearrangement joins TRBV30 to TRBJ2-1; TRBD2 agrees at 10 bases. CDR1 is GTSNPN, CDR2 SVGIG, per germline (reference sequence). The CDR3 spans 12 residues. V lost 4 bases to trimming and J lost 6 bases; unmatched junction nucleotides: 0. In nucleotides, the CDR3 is TGTGCCTGGACTAGCGGGAGCAATGAGCAGTTCTTC. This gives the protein CAWTSGSNEQFF.

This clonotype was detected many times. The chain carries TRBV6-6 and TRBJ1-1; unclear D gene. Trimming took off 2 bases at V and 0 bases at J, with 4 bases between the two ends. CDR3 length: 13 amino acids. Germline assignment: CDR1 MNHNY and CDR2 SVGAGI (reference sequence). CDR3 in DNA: TGTGCCAGCAGTTACGCCCTGAACACTGAAGCTTTCTTT. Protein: CASSYALNTEAFF.

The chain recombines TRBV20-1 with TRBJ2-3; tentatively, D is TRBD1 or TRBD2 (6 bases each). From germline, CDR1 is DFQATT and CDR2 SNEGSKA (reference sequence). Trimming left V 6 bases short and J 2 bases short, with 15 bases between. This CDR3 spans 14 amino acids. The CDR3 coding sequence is TGCAGTGCCCAGGAGGGGACAACCACAGATACGCAGTATTTT. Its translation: CSAQEGTTTDTQYF.

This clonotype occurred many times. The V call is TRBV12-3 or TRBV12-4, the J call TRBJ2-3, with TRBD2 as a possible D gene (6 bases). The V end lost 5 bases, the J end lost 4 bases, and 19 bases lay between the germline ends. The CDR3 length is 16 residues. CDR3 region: CASSPGLAVHSDTQYF. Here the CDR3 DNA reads TGTGCCAGCAGTCCAGGGTTAGCGGTTCACTCAGATACGCAGTATTTT.

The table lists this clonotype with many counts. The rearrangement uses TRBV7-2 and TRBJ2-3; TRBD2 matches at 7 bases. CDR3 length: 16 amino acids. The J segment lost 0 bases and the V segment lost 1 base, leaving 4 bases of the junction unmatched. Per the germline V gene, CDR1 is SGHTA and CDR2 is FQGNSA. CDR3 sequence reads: CASSLGASGSTDTQYF. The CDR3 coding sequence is TGTGCCAGCAGCTTAGGGGCTAGCGGTAGCACAGATACGCAGTATTTT.

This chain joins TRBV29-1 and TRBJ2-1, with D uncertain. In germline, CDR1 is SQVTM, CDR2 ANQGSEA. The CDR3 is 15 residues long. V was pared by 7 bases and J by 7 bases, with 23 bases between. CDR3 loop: CSAEESAIPTNEQFF. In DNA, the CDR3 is TGCAGCGCCGAGGAGTCCGCTATCCCTACGAATGAGCAGTTCTTC.

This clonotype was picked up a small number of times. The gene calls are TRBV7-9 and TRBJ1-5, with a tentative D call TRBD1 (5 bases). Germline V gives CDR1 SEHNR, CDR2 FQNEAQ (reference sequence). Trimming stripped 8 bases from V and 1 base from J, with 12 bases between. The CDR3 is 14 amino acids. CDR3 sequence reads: CASGPGLSNQPQHF. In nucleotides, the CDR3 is TGTGCCAGCGGACCGGGACTGAGCAATCAGCCCCAGCATTTT.

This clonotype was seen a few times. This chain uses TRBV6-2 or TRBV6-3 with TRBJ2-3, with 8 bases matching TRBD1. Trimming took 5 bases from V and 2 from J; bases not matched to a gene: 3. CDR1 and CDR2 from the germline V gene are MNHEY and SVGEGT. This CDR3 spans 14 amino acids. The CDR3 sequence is CASSPGGFTDTQYF. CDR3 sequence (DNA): TGTGCCAGCAGTCCAGGGGGCTTCACAGATACGCAGTATTTT.

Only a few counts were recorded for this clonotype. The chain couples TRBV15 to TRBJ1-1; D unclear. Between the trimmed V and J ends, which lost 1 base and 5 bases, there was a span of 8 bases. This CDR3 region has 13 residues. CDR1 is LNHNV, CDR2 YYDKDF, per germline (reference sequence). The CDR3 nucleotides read TGTGCCACCAGCAGAGCACCGGAGACTGAAGCTTTCTTT. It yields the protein CATSRAPETEAFF.

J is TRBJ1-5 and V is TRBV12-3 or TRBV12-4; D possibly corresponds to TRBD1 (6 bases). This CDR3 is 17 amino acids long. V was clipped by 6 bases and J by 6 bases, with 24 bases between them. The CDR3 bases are TGTGCCAGCAGCCAAGGGCGGGGGGGCGTTCTGAGTCAGCCCCAGCATTTT. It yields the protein CASSQGRGGVLSQPQHF.

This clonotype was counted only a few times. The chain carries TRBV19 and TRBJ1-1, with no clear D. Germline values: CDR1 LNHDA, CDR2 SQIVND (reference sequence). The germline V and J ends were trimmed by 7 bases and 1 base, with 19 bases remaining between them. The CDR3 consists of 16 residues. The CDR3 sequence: CASNDRMLGPNTEAFF. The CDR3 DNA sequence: TGTGCCAGTAACGACCGTATGTTGGGCCCGAACACTGAAGCTTTCTTT.

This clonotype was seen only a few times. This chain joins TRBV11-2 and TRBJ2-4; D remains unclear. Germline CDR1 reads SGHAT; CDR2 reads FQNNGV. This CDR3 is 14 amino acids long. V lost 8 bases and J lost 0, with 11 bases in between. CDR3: CASLGLLAKNIQYF. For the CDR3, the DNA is TGTGCCAGCTTGGGCCTACTAGCCAAAAACATTCAGTACTTC.